This T cell receptor beta chain is drawn from a study of T cells in Graves' hyperthyroidism and ophthalmopathy. The investigators amplified TCR beta CDR3 regions from RNA transcripts. In the first-round RT-PCR of the TCR CDR3, the HTBI primer set was used. TCRdb called the multiplex PCR reads again in MiXCR, with one record for every CDR3 protein. Of some 600,000 distinct CDR3 sequences listed, roughly 14% were seen once; the top ten hold approximately 5.7%. This clonotype was observed a few times. The length of the CDR3 is 13 residues. V was cut by 5 bases and J by 13 bases, with 18 bases left in between. Germline CDR1 PRHDT, CDR2 FYEKMQ (reference sequence).

This rearrangement joins TRBV13 to TRBJ2-1; D remains unclear. Sequenced input: blood. This clonotype originated in a young woman with Graves' hyperthyroidism that later progressed to Graves' ophthalmopathy. CDR3 protein: CASSPRNGREQFF. The DNA of the CDR3 is TGTGCCAGCAGCCCGAGAAACGGACGAGAACAGTTCTTC.